Sequencing of this T cell receptor beta chain was carried out in a study of T cell changes during pregnancy in multiple sclerosis. The assay was immunoSEQ multiplex PCR, and TCRdb's table has in-frame clones only and misses some. The repertoire includes approximately 40,000 clones, 96% of them detected once, and roughly 1% sits in the top ten. V lost 7 bases to trimming and J lost 5 bases, with 13 bases between them. CDR3 length: 13 amino acids. Germline V gives CDR1 LNHDA, CDR2 SQIVND (reference sequence). This chain uses TRBV19 with TRBJ2-3, with a weak D call TRBD2 (5 bases). The sequencing here drew on peripheral blood, taken in the second trimester of pregnancy. The origin of this receptor is a female donor with multiple sclerosis, enrolled in a pregnancy study. The CDR3 spells CASTRRAGDTQYF. The CDR3 DNA is TGTGCCAGTACCCGACGGGCGGGAGATACGCAGTATTTT.